This T cell receptor (beta chain) was obtained from a study of blood T cell repertoires in COVID-19. Authors' data handling: From reference gene primer amplification, estimates of nucleated cell counts were derived. Repertoires were generated with immunoSEQ multiplex PCR, while TCRdb's copy carries only in-frame clones and drops some. V, J and clone size are those of that table, while D and trimming were read from the DNA. Of approximately 90,000 clones listed, around 86% are singletons. This CDR3 has 15 amino acids. Germline loops: CDR1 MGHDK, CDR2 SYGVNS. The ends were cut back, 1 base at V and 4 bases at J, with 13 bases in the middle.

The chain uses TRBV25-1 and TRBJ1-2; a possible D gene is TRBD1 (5 bases). The sequenced sample was peripheral blood. The receptor was isolated from a woman of 80 years or more with acute or convalescent COVID-19. The CDR3 is CASSELGVFSYGYTF. Here the CDR3 DNA reads TGTGCCAGCAGTGAATTAGGGGTGTTCAGCTATGGCTACACCTTC.